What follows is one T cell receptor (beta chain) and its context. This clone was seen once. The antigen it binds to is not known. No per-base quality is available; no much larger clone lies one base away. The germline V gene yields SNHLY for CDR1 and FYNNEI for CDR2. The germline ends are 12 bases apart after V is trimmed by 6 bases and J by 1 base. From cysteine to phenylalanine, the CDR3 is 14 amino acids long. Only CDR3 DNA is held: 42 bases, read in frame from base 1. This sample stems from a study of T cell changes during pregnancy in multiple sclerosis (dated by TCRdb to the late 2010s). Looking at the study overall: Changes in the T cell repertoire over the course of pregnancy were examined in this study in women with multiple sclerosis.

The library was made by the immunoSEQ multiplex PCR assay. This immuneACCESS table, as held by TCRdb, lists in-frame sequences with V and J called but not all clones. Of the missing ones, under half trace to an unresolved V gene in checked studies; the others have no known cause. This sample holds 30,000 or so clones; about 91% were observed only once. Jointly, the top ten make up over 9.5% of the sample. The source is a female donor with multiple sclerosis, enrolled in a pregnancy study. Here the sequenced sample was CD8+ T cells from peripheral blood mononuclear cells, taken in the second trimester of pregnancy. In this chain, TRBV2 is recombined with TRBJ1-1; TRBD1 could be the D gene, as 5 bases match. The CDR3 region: CASSWGSANTEAFF. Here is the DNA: TGTGCCAGCAGCTGGGGCTCTGCGAACACTGAAGCTTTCTTT.